Listed below are T cell receptor beta chains from one sample, sequenced in a study of blood T cell repertoires in COVID-19. Generated by immunoSEQ multiplex PCR, the TCRdb table keeps only in-frame clones and is missing some. The repertoire holds approximately 49,000 clones, with 81% as singletons. Sequencing input: peripheral blood. The origin of the receptors is an elderly woman with COVID-19, enrolled during active disease. CDR3s include the opening cysteine and the closing phenylalanine or tryptophan. Fields, in order: D gene, J gene, clone size, V gene, CDR3 DNA, CDR3 protein. The D gene is left open where the match is weak. A clone size is listed for some rows: how often the clone was seen (once, few, many), or a class if it is expanded.

TRBD1	TRBJ2-7	once	TRBV4-1	TGCGCCAGCAGCCACGCAGGGGGCGTACCCTACGAGCAGTACTTC	CASSHAGGVPYEQYF
.	TRBJ2-7	.	TRBV18	TGTGCCAGCTCACCACTCCGACAGGTTTCCTACGAGCAGTACTTC	CASSPLRQVSYEQYF
TRBD1	TRBJ1-1	.	TRBV29-1	TGCAGCGTTGACAGACAGGGACCCACTGAAGCTTTCTTT	CSVDRQGPTEAFF
TRBD2	TRBJ2-4	.	TRBV2	TGTGCCAGCAGCACTAGCGGGAGTGAATCCAAAAACATTCAGTACTTC	CASSTSGSESKNIQYF
TRBD1	TRBJ2-7	.	TRBV19	TGTGCCAGTAGTATAGGCAGGGGGCCCTACGAGCAGTACTTC	CASSIGRGPYEQYF
TRBD1	TRBJ1-1	.	TRBV5-1	TGCGCCAGCAGCCTATCGCGCAGACAGGGGGCCACTGAAGCTTTCTTT	CASSLSRRQGATEAFF
.	TRBJ1-2	.	TRBV4-1	TGCGCCAGCAGCCAAGATCCGGGGGGCCCAAGGAACTATGGCTACACCTTC	CASSQDPGGPRNYGYTF
.	TRBJ1-2	.	TRBV28	TGTGCCAGCGCGCACACCCTACAGGGCGATGGCTACACCTTC	CASAHTLQGDGYTF
.	TRBJ1-1	.	TRBV30	TGTGCCTGGAGACAGGCATTCGGCACTGAAGCTTTCTTT	CAWRQAFGTEAFF
TRBD1	TRBJ1-5	.	TRBV19	TGTGCCAGCACGGGCGGGACAGGGGCTGGCCAGCCCCAGCATTTT	CASTGGTGAGQPQHF
.	TRBJ1-3	.	TRBV12-1	TGTGCCAGCAGTTCAGCGGGCAACTCTGGAAACACCATATATTTT	CASSSAGNSGNTIYF
.	TRBJ2-3	.	TRBV30	TGTGCCTTTACCCCCGGGACTTTTAGCACAGATACGCAGTATTTT	CAFTPGTFSTDTQYF
TRBD1	TRBJ1-2	.	TRBV24-1	TGTGCCACCAGTGATCCGGGACAGGGGTTTTATGGCTACACCTTC	CATSDPGQGFYGYTF
TRBD2	TRBJ2-1	.	TRBV18	TGTGCCAGCTCACCATTTTTCATAGCGGGAGGGAACAATGAGCAGTTCTTC	CASSPFFIAGGNNEQFF
TRBD1	TRBJ2-1	once	TRBV6-5	TGTGCCAGCAGACTGGGACAGTTCCATGAGCAGTTCTTC	CASRLGQFHEQFF
.	TRBJ2-3	.	TRBV27	TGTGCCAGCAGTTACCAATTACACACAGATACGCAGTATTTT	CASSYQLHTDTQYF
.	TRBJ1-5	.	TRBV29-1	TGCAGCGTTATACAGGGAAATCAGCCCCAGCATTTT	CSVIQGNQPQHF
.	TRBJ1-5	.	TRBV28	TGTGCCAGCAGTCCCCGGGGGGGTCAGCCCCAGCATTTT	CASSPRGGQPQHF
TRBD2	TRBJ2-1	.	TRBV4-1	TGCGCCAGCAGCCAAGAGAGCCTAGCGGGAGGGTTCTATGAGCAGTTCTTC	CASSQESLAGGFYEQFF
TRBD2	TRBJ2-2	.	TRBV3-1/TRBV3-2	TGTGCCAGCAGCCATCCCGGGACTAGCGCCATCGGGGAGCTGTTTTTT	CASSHPGTSAIGELFF